The source of this TCR beta chain is a study of T-cell memory formation after mild COVID-19. Points from the study as a whole: Contracting clones from day 15 to 85 showed balanced CD4/CD8; later expanders favored CD4+. Cross-reactive memory apparently joined, as some responding clones appeared in pre-infection memory. Proof of SARS-CoV-2 specificity was absent for the second-wave clones that crested on day 37.

V was clipped by 3 bases and J by 1 base; unmatched bases: 14. The CDR3 runs to 18 residues. Germline V gene sequence: CDR1 SGHRS, CDR2 YFSETQ. TCRdb redid the calling of the 5' RACE reads with MiXCR, one entry per CDR3 protein. The sample gives approximately 560,000 distinct CDR3 sequences, 15% to 20% of which show up once; roughly 8% is in the top ten. Only a few counts were recorded for this clonotype. Its antigen is undetermined. This clonotype was sampled from an adult woman who had mild COVID-19 (a few samples of this study predate the infection). Cell type and time point are not known. Sequencing was done on a sample of PBMCs or a T cell subset sorted from them (not recorded which). This chain joins TRBV5-1 and TRBJ2-7, with 9 bases aligning to TRBD1. The CDR3 DNA is TGCGCCAGCAGCTCGGACAGGGGTTGGATGTCGGGGTCCTACGAGCAGTACTTC. Protein product: CASSSDRGWMSGSYEQYF. Full variable domain (outside the CDR3, taken from reference TRBV5-1 and TRBJ2-7): KAGVTQTPRYLIKTRGQQVTLSCSPISGHRSVSWYQQTPGQGLQFLFEYFSETQRNKGNFPGRFSGRQFSNSRSEMNVSTLELGDSALYLCASSSDRGWMSGSYEQYFGPGTRLTVT.